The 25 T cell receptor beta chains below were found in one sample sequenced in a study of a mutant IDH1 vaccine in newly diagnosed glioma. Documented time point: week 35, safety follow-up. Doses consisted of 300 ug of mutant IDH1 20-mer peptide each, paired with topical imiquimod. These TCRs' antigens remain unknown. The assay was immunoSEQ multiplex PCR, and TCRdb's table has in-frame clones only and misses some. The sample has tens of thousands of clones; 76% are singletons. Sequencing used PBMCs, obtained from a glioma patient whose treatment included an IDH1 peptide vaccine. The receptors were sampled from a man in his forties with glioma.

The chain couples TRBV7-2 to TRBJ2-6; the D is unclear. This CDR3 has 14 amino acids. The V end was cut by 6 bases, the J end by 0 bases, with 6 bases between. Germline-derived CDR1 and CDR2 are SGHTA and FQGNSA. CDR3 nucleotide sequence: TGTGCCAGCAGACAAAACTCTGGGGCCAACGTCCTGACTTTC. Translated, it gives CASRQNSGANVLTF.

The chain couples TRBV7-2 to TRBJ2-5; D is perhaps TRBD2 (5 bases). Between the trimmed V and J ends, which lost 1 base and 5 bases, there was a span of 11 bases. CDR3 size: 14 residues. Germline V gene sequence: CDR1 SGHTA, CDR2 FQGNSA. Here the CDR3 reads CASSLGPRVETQYF. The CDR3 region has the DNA TGTGCCAGCAGCTTAGGACCGAGGGTGGAGACCCAGTACTTC.

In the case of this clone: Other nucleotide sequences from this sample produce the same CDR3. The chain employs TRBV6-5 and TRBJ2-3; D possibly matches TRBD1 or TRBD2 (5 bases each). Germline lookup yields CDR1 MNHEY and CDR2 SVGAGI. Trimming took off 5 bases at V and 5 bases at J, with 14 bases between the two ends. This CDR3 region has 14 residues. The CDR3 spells CASSRGLAGDTQYF. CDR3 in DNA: TGTGCCAGCAGTCGGGGCCTGGCGGGAGATACGCAGTATTTT.

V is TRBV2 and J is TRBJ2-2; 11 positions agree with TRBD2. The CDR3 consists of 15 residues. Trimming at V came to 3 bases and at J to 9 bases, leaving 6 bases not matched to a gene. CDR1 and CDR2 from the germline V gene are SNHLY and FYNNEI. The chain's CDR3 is CASSEASGRTRELFF. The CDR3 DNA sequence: TGTGCCAGCAGTGAGGCTAGCGGGAGGACTAGGGAGCTGTTTTTT.

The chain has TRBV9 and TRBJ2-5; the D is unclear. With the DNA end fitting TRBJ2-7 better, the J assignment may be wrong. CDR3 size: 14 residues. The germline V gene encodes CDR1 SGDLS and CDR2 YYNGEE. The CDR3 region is CASSVAGDNYEQYF. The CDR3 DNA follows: TGTGCCAGCAGCGTAGCTGGGGATAACTACGAGCAGTACTTC.

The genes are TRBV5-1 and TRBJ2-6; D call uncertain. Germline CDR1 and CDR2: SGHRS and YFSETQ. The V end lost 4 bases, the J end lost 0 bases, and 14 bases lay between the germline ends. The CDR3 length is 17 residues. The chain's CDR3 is CASSHSGPSSGANVLTF. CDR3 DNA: TGCGCCAGCAGCCATTCAGGACCGAGCTCTGGGGCCAACGTCCTGACTTTC.

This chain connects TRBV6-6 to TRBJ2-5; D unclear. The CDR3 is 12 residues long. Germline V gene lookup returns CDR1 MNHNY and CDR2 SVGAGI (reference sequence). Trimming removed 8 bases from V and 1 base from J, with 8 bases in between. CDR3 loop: CASSWVQETQYF. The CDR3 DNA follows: TGTGCCAGCTCGTGGGTCCAAGAGACCCAGTACTTC.

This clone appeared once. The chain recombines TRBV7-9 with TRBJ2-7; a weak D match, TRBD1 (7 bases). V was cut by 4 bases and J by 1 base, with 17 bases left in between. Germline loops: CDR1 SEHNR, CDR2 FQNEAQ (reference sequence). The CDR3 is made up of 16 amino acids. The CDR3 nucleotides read TGTGCCAGCAGCTCCCGAGGGCAGGGGGGTTCCTACGAGCAGTACTTC. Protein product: CASSSRGQGGSYEQYF. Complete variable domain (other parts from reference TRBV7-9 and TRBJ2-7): DTGVSQNPRHKITKRGQNVTFRCDPISEHNRLYWYRQTLGQGPEFLTYFQNEAQLEKSRLLSDRFSAERPKGSFSTLEIQRTEQGDSAMYLCASSSRGQGGSYEQYFGPGTRLTVT.

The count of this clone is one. CDR3 loop: CASSQNSGGYAQETQYF. DNA for the CDR3: TGCGCCAGCAGCCAAAACTCAGGGGGTTACGCACAAGAGACCCAGTACTTC. The V gene is TRBV4-3, the J gene TRBJ2-5, with 7 bases lining up with TRBD1. CDR3 length equals 17 residues. V was pared by 2 bases and J by 2 bases, with 11 bases of the junction left unmatched. CDR1 is LGHNA and CDR2 is YSLEER in the germline V gene.

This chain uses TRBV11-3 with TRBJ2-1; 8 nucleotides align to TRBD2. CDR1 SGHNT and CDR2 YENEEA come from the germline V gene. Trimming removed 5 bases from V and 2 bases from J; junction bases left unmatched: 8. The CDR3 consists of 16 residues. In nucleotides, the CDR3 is TGTGCCAGCAGCCCGCGGGGGGAAAAAGCCTACAATGAGCAGTTCTTC. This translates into CASSPRGEKAYNEQFF.

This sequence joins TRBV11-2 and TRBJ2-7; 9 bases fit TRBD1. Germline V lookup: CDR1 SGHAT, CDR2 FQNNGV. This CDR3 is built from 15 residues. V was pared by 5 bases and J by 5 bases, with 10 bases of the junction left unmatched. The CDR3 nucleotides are TGTGCCAGCAGCCTCCCGGGGACAGGGCAGCACGAGCAGTACTTC. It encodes CASSLPGTGQHEQYF.

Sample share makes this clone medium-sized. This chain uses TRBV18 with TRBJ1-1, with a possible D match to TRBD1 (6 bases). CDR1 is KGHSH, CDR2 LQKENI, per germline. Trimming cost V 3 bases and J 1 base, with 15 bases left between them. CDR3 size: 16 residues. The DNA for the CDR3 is TGTGCCAGCTCACCCAGCGGACAGTTTTCGAACACTGAAGCTTTCTTT. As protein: CASSPSGQFSNTEAFF.

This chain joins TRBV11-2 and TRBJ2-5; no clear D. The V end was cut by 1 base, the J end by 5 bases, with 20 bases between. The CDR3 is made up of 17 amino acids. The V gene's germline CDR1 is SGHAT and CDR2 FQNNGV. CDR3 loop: CASSLVPPTALVETQYF. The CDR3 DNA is TGTGCCAGCAGCTTAGTCCCTCCGACGGCTCTAGTGGAGACCCAGTACTTC.

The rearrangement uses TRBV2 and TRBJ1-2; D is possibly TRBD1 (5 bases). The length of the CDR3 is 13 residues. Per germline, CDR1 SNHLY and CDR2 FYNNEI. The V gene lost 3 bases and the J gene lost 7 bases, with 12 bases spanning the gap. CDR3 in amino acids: CASSESRGGGYTF. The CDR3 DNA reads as TGTGCCAGCAGTGAGTCACGGGGGGGTGGCTACACCTTC.

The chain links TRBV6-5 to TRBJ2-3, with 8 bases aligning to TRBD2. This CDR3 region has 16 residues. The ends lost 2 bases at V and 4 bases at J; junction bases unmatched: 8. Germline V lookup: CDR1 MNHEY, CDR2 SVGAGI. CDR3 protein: CASSYPSGSSADTQYF. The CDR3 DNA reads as TGTGCCAGCAGTTACCCCAGCGGGAGCAGTGCAGATACGCAGTATTTT.

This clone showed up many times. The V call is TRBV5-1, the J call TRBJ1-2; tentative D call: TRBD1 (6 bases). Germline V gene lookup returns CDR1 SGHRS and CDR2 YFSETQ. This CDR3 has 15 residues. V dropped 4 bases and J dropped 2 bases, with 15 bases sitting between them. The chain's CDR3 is CASSTSGTLNYGYTF. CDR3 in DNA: TGCGCCAGCAGCACATCCGGGACACTGAACTATGGCTACACCTTC.

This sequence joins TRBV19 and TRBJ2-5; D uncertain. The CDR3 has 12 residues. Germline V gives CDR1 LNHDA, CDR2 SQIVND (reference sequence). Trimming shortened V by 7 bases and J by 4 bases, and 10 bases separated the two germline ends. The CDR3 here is CASTQRGETQYF. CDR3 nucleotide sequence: TGTGCCAGTACCCAAAGAGGAGAGACCCAGTACTTC.

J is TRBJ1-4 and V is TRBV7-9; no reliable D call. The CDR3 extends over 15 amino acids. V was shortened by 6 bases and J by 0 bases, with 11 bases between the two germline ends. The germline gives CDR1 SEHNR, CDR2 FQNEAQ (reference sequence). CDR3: CASSPLLATNEKLFF. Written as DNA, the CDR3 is TGTGCCAGCAGTCCACTACTCGCAACTAATGAAAAACTGTTTTTT.

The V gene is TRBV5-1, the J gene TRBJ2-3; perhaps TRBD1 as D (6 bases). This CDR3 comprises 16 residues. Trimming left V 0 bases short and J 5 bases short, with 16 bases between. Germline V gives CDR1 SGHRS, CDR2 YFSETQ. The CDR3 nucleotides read TGCGCCAGCAGCTTGGAGGGAAGCGAAGGGGGAGATACGCAGTATTTT. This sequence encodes CASSLEGSEGGDTQYF.

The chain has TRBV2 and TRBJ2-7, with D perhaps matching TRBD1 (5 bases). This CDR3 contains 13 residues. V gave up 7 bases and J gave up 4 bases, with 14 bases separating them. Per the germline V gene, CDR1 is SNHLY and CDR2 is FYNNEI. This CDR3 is CASTRFTGYEQYF. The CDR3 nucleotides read TGTGCCAGCACTCGTTTTACAGGATACGAGCAGTACTTC.

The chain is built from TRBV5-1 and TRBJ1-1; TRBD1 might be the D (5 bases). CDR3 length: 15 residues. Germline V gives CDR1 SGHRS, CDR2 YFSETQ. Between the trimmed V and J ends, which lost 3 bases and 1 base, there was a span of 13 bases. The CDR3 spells CASSYETAENTEAFF. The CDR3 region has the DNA TGCGCCAGCAGCTACGAGACAGCGGAGAACACTGAAGCTTTCTTT.

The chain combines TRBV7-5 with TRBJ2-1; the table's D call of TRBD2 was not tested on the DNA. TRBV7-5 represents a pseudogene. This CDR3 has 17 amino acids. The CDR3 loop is CVRSLKGLAGGSNEQFF. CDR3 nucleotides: TGTGTCAGAAGCTTAAAGGGACTAGCGGGAGGGTCGAATGAGCAGTTCTTC.

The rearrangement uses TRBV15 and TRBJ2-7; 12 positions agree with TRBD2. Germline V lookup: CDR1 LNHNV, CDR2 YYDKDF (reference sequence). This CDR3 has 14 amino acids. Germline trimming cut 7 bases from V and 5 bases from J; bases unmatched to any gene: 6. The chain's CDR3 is CATTSTSGSDEQYF. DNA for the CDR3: TGTGCCACCACTTCGACTAGCGGGAGTGACGAGCAGTACTTC.

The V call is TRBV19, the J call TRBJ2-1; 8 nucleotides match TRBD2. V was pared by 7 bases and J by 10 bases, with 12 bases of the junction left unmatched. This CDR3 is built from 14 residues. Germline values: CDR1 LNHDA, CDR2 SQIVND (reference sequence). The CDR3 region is CASKGDPGGREQFF. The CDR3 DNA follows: TGTGCCAGTAAAGGAGACCCCGGCGGGAGGGAGCAGTTCTTC.

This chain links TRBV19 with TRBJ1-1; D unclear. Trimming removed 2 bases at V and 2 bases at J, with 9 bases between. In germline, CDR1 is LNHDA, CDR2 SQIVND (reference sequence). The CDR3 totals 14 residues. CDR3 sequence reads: CASSIRALNTEAFF. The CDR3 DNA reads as TGTGCCAGTAGTATACGCGCGCTTAACACTGAAGCTTTCTTT.